This is a list of T cell receptor beta chains from one sample in a study of identifying expanded T cells in peripheral blood. Using immunoSEQ multiplex PCR, the repertoire was profiled, and TCRdb retains in-frame clones only, with some absent. The data hold 90,000 to 100,000 clones, with almost 90% observed a single time. The specimen was blood. These receptors came from a person aged 18 to 75 in good health. Both conserved end residues are part of each CDR3. A D gene is named only where the DNA matches it firmly. Some rows have no size entry. The others give once, few or many, or a class for an expanded clone.

V gene	clone size	D gene	J gene	CDR3 protein	CDR3 DNA
TRBV5-5	once	TRBD1	TRBJ1-5	CASSPGTDYSNQPQHF	TGTGCCAGCAGCCCCGGGACAGATTATAGCAATCAGCCCCAGCATTTT
TRBV5-1	-	-	TRBJ1-3	CASSLGTGGSTIYF	TGCGCCAGCAGCTTAGGGACGGGAGGAAGCACCATATATTTT
TRBV7-9	-	-	TRBJ2-7	CASSLVPYEQYF	TGTGCCAGCAGCTTAGTCCCCTACGAGCAGTACTTC
TRBV5-1	-	TRBD2	TRBJ2-3	CASSPAHRGGVSTDTQYF	TGCGCCAGCAGCCCGGCACACCGGGGGGGGGTAAGCACAGATACGCAGTATTTT
TRBV29-1	-	-	TRBJ2-7	CSVGEAGRGEQYF	TGCAGCGTTGGCGAGGCAGGACGTGGCGAGCAGTACTTC
TRBV18	-	TRBD2	TRBJ2-3	CASSPPSGSADTQYF	TGTGCCAGCTCACCTCCCAGCGGGAGCGCAGATACGCAGTATTTT
TRBV7-2	-	-	TRBJ2-3	CASSFASTDTQYF	TGTGCCAGCAGCTTCGCTAGCACAGATACGCAGTATTTT
TRBV2	once	-	TRBJ2-1	CASSVDALVHNEQFF	TGTGCCAGCAGTGTTGATGCGCTAGTCCACAATGAGCAGTTCTTC
TRBV6-1	-	-	TRBJ1-6	CASRILSHPDSPLHF	TGTGCCAGCAGGATATTGAGCCACCCCGATTCACCCCTCCACTTT
TRBV18	-	-	TRBJ2-7	CASSRTSGTSTYEQYF	TGTGCCAGCTCTCGGACCTCCGGGACTTCGACCTACGAGCAGTACTTC
TRBV19	-	-	TRBJ1-5	CASSIRLRMEPQHF	TGTGCCAGTAGTATAAGACTCCGAATGGAGCCCCAGCATTTT
TRBV4-1	-	-	TRBJ2-3	CASAGASSTDTQYF	TGCGCCAGCGCAGGTGCTTCTAGCACAGATACGCAGTATTTT
TRBV28	-	TRBD2	TRBJ2-3	CASSLGGSGGNAQYF	TGTGCCAGCAGCTTAGGGGGTAGCGGGGGAAATGCGCAGTATTTT
TRBV7-9	-	-	TRBJ1-1	CASSLGSVGEAFF	TGTGCCAGCAGCTTAGGTTCCGTCGGTGAAGCTTTCTTT
TRBV5-6	-	-	TRBJ2-5	CASSPSTGQPRETQYF	TGTGCCAGCAGCCCATCGACAGGACAACCACGGGAGACCCAGTACTTC
TRBV4-3	once	-	TRBJ2-1	CASSRVTGLPEKDNEQFF	TGCGCCAGCAGTCGAGTAACAGGGTTGCCCGAAAAAGACAATGAGCAGTTCTTC
TRBV5-5	-	-	TRBJ1-4	CASSLMGGEVEKLFF	TGTGCCAGCAGCTTAATGGGAGGAGAGGTTGAAAAACTGTTTTTT
TRBV30	-	-	TRBJ1-1	CAWSRTGTRGGGAFF	TGTGCCTGGAGTCGAACCGGGACACGGGGCGGTGGGGCTTTCTTT
TRBV5-4	-	-	TRBJ2-2	CASRGEGTGELFF	TGTGCCAGCCGGGGAGAGGGCACCGGGGAGCTGTTTTTT
TRBV6-6	-	TRBD1	TRBJ1-2	CATSAGTAKYGYTF	TGTGCCACCTCGGCCGGGACAGCCAAATATGGCTACACCTTC
TRBV2	-	TRBD1	TRBJ1-2	CASSPNAGTGGNYGYTF	TGTGCCAGCAGCCCGAATGCCGGGACAGGGGGTAACTATGGCTACACCTTC
TRBV18	-	-	TRBJ1-3	CASSIAKGFETIYF	TGTGCCAGCTCCATCGCGAAGGGATTCGAGACCATATATTTT
TRBV19	-	-	TRBJ1-5	CASSIGQEYQPQHF	TGTGCCAGTAGTATAGGACAAGAGTATCAGCCCCAGCATTTT
TRBV4-1	-	TRBD2	TRBJ2-1	CASSQDTSGAIYNEQFF	TGCGCCAGCAGCCAAGATACTAGCGGGGCCATTTACAATGAGCAGTTCTTC
TRBV28	once	-	TRBJ2-2	CASSFGGDATGELFF	TGTGCCAGCAGTTTCGGGGGAGACGCGACCGGGGAGCTGTTTTTT
TRBV5-1	few	-	TRBJ2-7	CASSFGGSSYEQYF	TGCGCCAGCAGCTTTGGGGGGAGCTCCTACGAGCAGTACTTC
TRBV5-6	-	TRBD1	TRBJ1-4	CASSYYRGINEKLFF	TGTGCCAGCAGTTACTACAGGGGAATTAATGAAAAACTGTTTTTT
TRBV30	-	-	TRBJ2-7	CAWNTEHTYEQYF	TGTGCCTGGAATACGGAACACACCTACGAGCAGTACTTC
TRBV6-6	once	-	TRBJ2-7	CASSYDIYEQYF	TGTGCCAGCAGTTACGATATCTACGAGCAGTACTTC
TRBV5-1	-	-	TRBJ2-3	CASSPSAGSTDTQYF	TGCGCCAGCAGCCCCTCGGCGGGAAGCACAGATACGCAGTATTTT
TRBV29-1	-	-	TRBJ2-5	CSGSGPQETQYF	TGCAGCGGAAGCGGGCCCCAAGAGACCCAGTACTTC
TRBV6-1	-	-	TRBJ2-7	CASSEKVGAGEQYF	TGTGCCAGCAGTGAAAAAGTGGGGGCAGGCGAGCAGTACTTC
TRBV5-1	-	-	TRBJ2-1	CASTKTRTYNEQFF	TGCGCCAGCACCAAGACGAGAACCTACAATGAGCAGTTCTTC
TRBV5-1	-	TRBD1	TRBJ2-7	CATSTGTGDYEQYF	TGCGCCACATCAACCGGGACAGGGGACTACGAGCAGTACTTC
TRBV6-5	-	-	TRBJ1-2	CASSLSGGNGYTF	TGTGCCAGCAGTCTCTCCGGGGGGAATGGCTACACCTTC
TRBV7-8	-	TRBD2	TRBJ2-2	CASSLALSGNANTGELFF	TGTGCCAGCAGCTTAGCCTTAAGCGGGAACGCGAACACCGGGGAGCTGTTTTTT
TRBV28	-	TRBD1	TRBJ2-2	CASSMDREDTGELFF	TGTGCCAGCAGTATGGACAGGGAGGACACCGGGGAGCTGTTTTTT